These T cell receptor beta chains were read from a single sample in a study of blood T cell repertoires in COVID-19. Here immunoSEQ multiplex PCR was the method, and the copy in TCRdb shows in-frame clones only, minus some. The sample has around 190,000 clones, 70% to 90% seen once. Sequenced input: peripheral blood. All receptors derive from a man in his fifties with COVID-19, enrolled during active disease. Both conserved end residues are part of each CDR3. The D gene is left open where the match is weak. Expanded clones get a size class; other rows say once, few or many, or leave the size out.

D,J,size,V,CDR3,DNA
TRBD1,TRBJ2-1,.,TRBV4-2,CASSPHRDRWSNEQFF,TGTGCCAGCAGCCCACACCGGGACAGGTGGTCGAATGAGCAGTTCTTC
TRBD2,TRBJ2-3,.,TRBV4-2,CASSQVPGERDTDTQYF,TGTGCCAGCAGCCAAGTCCCTGGCGAGCGGGACACAGATACGCAGTATTTT
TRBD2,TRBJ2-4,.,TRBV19,CASSIWTSGRNIQYF,TGTGCCAGTAGTATCTGGACTAGCGGGAGAAACATTCAGTACTTC
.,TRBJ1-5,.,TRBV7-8,CASSLATEFNQPQHF,TGTGCCAGCAGCTTAGCGACAGAGTTCAATCAGCCCCAGCATTTT
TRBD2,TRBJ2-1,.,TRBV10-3,CAISEGLAGNNEQFF,TGTGCCATCAGTGAGGGGCTAGCGGGTAACAATGAGCAGTTCTTC
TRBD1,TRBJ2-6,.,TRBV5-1,CASSLYGDSSSGANVLTF,TGCGCCAGCAGCTTGTACGGGGACAGCAGCTCTGGGGCCAACGTCCTGACTTTC
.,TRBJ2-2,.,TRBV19,CASSIWWGAGELFF,TGTGCCAGTAGTATATGGTGGGGAGCCGGGGAGCTGTTTTTT
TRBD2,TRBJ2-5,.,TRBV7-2,CASSLEAGGTNDQYF,TGTGCCAGCAGCTTAGAAGCGGGGGGAACCAACGACCAGTACTTC
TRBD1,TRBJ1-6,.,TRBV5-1,CASSTRTGAGSPLHF,TGCGCCAGCAGCACCAGGACAGGGGCTGGTTCACCCCTCCACTTT
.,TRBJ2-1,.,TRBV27,CASSLGRVSYNEQFF,TGTGCCAGCAGTTTAGGGAGAGTCTCCTACAATGAGCAGTTCTTC
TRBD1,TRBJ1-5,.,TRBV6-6,CASSYGQGASNQPQHF,TGTGCCAGCAGTTATGGACAGGGGGCGAGTAATCAGCCCCAGCATTTT
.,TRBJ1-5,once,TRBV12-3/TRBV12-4,CASTGHPNQPQHF,TGTGCCAGTACCGGACATCCGAATCAGCCCCAGCATTTT
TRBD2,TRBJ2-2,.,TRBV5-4,CASSRPIAGGRTGELFF,TGTGCCAGCAGCAGGCCAATAGCGGGGGGGCGCACCGGGGAGCTGTTTTTT
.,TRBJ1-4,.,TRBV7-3,CASSPSRGFEKLFF,TGTGCCAGCAGCCCTAGTAGGGGGTTTGAAAAACTGTTTTTT
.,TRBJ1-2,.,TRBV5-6,CASSLYSLYGYTF,TGTGCCAGCAGCTTGTACAGTCTCTATGGCTACACCTTC
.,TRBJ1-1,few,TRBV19,CASSIGAGQGGEAFF,TGTGCCAGTAGTATAGGGGCAGGCCAAGGAGGTGAAGCTTTCTTT
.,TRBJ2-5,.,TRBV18,CASSPLGSTETQYF,TGTGCCAGCTCACCCCTCGGGAGTACTGAGACCCAGTACTTC
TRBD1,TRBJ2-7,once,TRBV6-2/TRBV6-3,CASSIPGQLHYEQYF,TGTGCCAGCAGCATACCGGGACAGCTTCACTACGAGCAGTACTTC
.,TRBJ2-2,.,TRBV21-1,CASSANEWNTGELFF,TGTGCCAGCAGCGCAAACGAGTGGAACACCGGGGAGCTGTTTTTT
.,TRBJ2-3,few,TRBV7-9,CASATKGPDTQYF,TGTGCCAGCGCGACCAAGGGGCCAGATACGCAGTATTTT
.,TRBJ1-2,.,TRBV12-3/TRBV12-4,CASSLGGGGYTF,TGTGCCAGCAGTTTAGGGGGGGGCGGCTACACCTTC
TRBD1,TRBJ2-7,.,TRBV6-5,CASSLRDSSYEQYF,TGTGCCAGCAGTTTGAGGGACAGCTCCTACGAGCAGTACTTC
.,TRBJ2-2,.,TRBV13,CASSLRGVNTGELFF,TGTGCCAGCAGCTTGCGGGGAGTTAACACCGGGGAGCTGTTTTTT
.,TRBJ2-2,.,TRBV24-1,CATSPESTGELFF,TGTGCCACCAGTCCCGAGAGCACCGGGGAGCTGTTTTTT
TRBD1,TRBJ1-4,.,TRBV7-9,CASSFGTGDNEKLFF,TGTGCCAGCAGCTTCGGGACAGGGGATAATGAAAAACTGTTTTTT
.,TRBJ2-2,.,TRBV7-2,CASLLTFNTGELFF,TGTGCCAGCCTGTTGACATTTAACACCGGGGAGCTGTTTTTT
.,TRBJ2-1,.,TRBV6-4,CASSLAVGNEQFF,TGTGCCAGCAGTTTAGCGGTGGGCAATGAGCAGTTCTTC
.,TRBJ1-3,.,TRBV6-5,CASSRLASGNTIYF,TGTGCCAGCAGCCGACTGGCCTCTGGAAACACCATATATTTT